This entry lists 10 T cell receptor beta chains sequenced from one sample in a study of blood T cell repertoires in COVID-19. Clones were sequenced by immunoSEQ multiplex PCR, and TCRdb holds only the in-frame ones, with some missing. Found here are 200,000 to 250,000 clones, around 88% of them singletons; the top ten hold around 1.4%. Specimen: peripheral blood. The receptors derive from a young man with active or convalescent COVID-19.

The rearrangement joins TRBV6-6 to TRBJ1-1; D may be TRBD1 (5 bases). V was cut by 6 bases and J by 7 bases, with 9 bases left in between. The CDR3 covers 11 residues. Per the germline V gene, CDR1 is MNHNY and CDR2 is SVGAGI (reference sequence). The CDR3 DNA is TGTGCCAGCAGATCAACAGGTGAAGCTTTCTTT. This gives the protein CASRSTGEAFF.

The gene calls are TRBV24-1 and TRBJ2-5; 13 bases agree with TRBD2. The germline CDR1 and CDR2 sequences are KGHDR and SFDVKD. The CDR3 is 16 amino acids. V lost 4 bases, J lost 5 bases, and 6 bases stayed unmatched. CDR3 sequence reads: CATSEQLAGGRETQYF. The CDR3 DNA reads as TGTGCCACCAGTGAGCAACTAGCGGGAGGGCGGGAGACCCAGTACTTC.

There are a few counts of this clone. The chain joins TRBV7-9 to TRBJ1-5; D ambiguous. This CDR3 contains 14 residues. Germline lookup yields CDR1 SEHNR and CDR2 FQNEAQ (reference sequence). Trimming left V 6 bases short and J 6 bases short, with 15 bases between. As DNA, the CDR3 is TGTGCCAGCAGTTCGACGGGGTGGGGTCAGCCCCAGCATTTT. Translation: CASSSTGWGQPQHF.

This sequence joins TRBV11-2 and TRBJ1-1; 10 bases fit TRBD1. The CDR3 contains 15 residues. Germline CDR1 reads SGHAT; CDR2 reads FQNNGV. Trimming at V came to 4 bases and at J to 4 bases, leaving 6 bases not matched to a gene. The CDR3 loop is CASSSPTGGITEAFF. CDR3 sequence (DNA): TGTGCCAGCAGCTCACCGACAGGGGGCATCACTGAAGCTTTCTTT.

The gene calls are TRBV30 and TRBJ1-4; D gene uncertain. V shed 1 base and J shed 4 bases, with 7 bases lying between them. The CDR3 consists of 13 residues. Germline V gene lookup returns CDR1 GTSNPN and CDR2 SVGIG (reference sequence). As DNA, the CDR3 is TGTGCCTGGAGTGGAGGGTTTAATGAAAAACTGTTTTTT. This encodes CAWSGGFNEKLFF.

This chain uses TRBV3-1 (or the pseudogene TRBV3-2) with TRBJ1-1, with 7 bases that match TRBD1. Germline loops: CDR1 LGHDT, CDR2 YNNKEL (reference sequence). J was trimmed by 0 bases and V by 4 bases; bases with no gene match: 5. The CDR3 runs 15 residues. CDR3 in amino acids: CASSRLTGMNTEAFF. The DNA of the CDR3 is TGTGCCAGCAGCCGTCTGACAGGGATGAACACTGAAGCTTTCTTT.

The chain employs TRBV7-9 and TRBJ2-2; 7 bases agree with TRBD2. The junction had 2 bases not matched to a gene; V was cut back by 1 base and J by 0 bases. Germline CDR1 reads SEHNR; CDR2 reads FQNEAQ (reference sequence). This CDR3 comprises 16 residues. This chain's CDR3 is CASSLGLAANTGELFF. In DNA, the CDR3 is TGTGCCAGCAGCTTAGGGCTAGCGGCGAACACCGGGGAGCTGTTTTTT.

This clone has a single count. The chain links TRBV28 to TRBJ1-4; a possible D gene is TRBD1 (5 bases). The CDR3 is 17 amino acids. The V gene lost 5 bases and the J gene lost 0 bases, with 16 bases spanning the gap. Per the germline V gene, CDR1 is MDHEN and CDR2 is SYDVKM. The CDR3 spells CASSPWTQPATNEKLFF. The CDR3 DNA reads as TGTGCCAGCAGTCCGTGGACACAGCCTGCAACTAATGAAAAACTGTTTTTT.

The chain combines TRBV9 with TRBJ1-2; no definite D call. The CDR3 extends over 14 amino acids. Trimming left V 0 bases short and J 7 bases short, with 13 bases between. Germline CDR1 and CDR2: SGDLS and YYNGEE. CDR3 nucleotides: TGTGCCAGCAGCGTAGGAGGGTTCAGTCGTGGCTACACCTTC. Translation gives CASSVGGFSRGYTF. Based on the CDR3 plus reference TRBV9 and TRBJ1-2, the full variable domain is DSGVTQTPKHLITATGQRVTLRCSPRSGDLSVYWYQQSLDQGLQFLIQYYNGEERAKGNILERFSAQQFPDLHSELNLSSLELGDSALYFCASSVGGFSRGYTFGSGTRLTVV.

This clone has only one observation. The V and J genes are TRBV10-3 and TRBJ1-6; TRBD1 agrees at 7 bases. Germline CDR1 is ENHRY and CDR2 is SYGVKD. CDR3 length: 13 residues. J was trimmed by 10 bases and V by 3 bases; bases with no gene match: 3. The DNA for the CDR3 is TGTGCCATCAGTGAACAGGGGTACTCACCCCTCCACTTT. Translating it yields CAISEQGYSPLHF.